The sequence of this T cell receptor beta chain was determined in a study of T-cell memory formation after mild COVID-19. About the research overall: Among the donors, TCR clusters were largely specific to each donor.

A note on this clonotype: The antigen remains undetermined.

5'RACE, which relied on constant-segment primers, yielded TCR alpha and TCR beta cDNA libraries carrying sample barcodes and UMIs. TCRdb re-analysed the 5' RACE reads in MiXCR, keeping a single row per CDR3 protein. The table records around 510,000 distinct CDR3 sequences, less than 25% of them present only once. Broader study findings: Clones that contracted from day 15 to 85 had balanced CD4/CD8; later expanders were CD4+ biased.

CDR1 and CDR2 (germline): MNHNS, SASEGT. The V gene lost 0 bases and the J gene lost 1 base, with 9 bases spanning the gap. This CDR3 is 15 amino acids long. The specimen was PBMCs or a T cell subset sorted from them (not recorded which). This TCR came from an adult woman who had mild COVID-19 (a few samples of this study predate the infection). Cell type and time point are not known. The gene calls are TRBV6-1 and TRBJ1-2; no reliable D call. CDR3 in amino acids: CASSEAGRINYGYTF. Written as DNA, the CDR3 is TGTGCCAGCAGTGAAGCAGGACGGATTAACTATGGCTACACCTTC.